These 4 T cell receptor beta chains share one sample of origin, sequenced in a study of metastatic and nonmetastatic thyroid tumors. TCRdb re-called the PCR reads through MiXCR. The sample yields tens of thousands of clones, roughly 13% seen once. Every patient underwent thyroid surgery untreated. Source material: blood. The source of these receptors is a female donor with papillary thyroid cancer or a benign thyroid nodule (not recorded which). Some clones in this sample may be carry-over from other donors' samples.

This clone was recorded at least ten times. The rearrangement links TRBV20-1 to TRBJ2-2; D unclear. CDR1 and CDR2 (germline): DFQATT, SNEGSKA (reference sequence). The CDR3 totals 16 residues. Trimming took off 3 bases at V and 6 bases at J, with 20 bases between the two ends. DNA for the CDR3: TGCAGTGCTAGTCACCCGGCGTCCCGCCGGGCCGGGGAGCTGTTTTTT. This gives the protein CSASHPASRRAGELFF.

This clone has at least ten counts. The rearrangement links TRBV5-6 to TRBJ2-3; D unclear. The CDR3 is 15 amino acids. V dropped 0 bases and J dropped 5 bases, with 13 bases sitting between them. CDR1 and CDR2 from the germline V gene are SGHDT and YYEEEE. The CDR3 bases are TGTGCCAGCAGCTTGGGACTGAATAGAGGAGATACGCAGTATTTT. Its translation is CASSLGLNRGDTQYF.

This clone was counted ten times or more. This rearrangement joins TRBV15 to TRBJ2-7; 8 bases match TRBD1. Germline V gene data show CDR1 as LNHNV and CDR2 as YYDKDF (reference sequence). The CDR3 sequence is 17 residues long. V was clipped by 1 base and J by 4 bases; unmatched bases: 12. In DNA form, the CDR3 reads TGTGCCACCAGCAGAGGGACAGGGTCTGGGATCCGATACGAGCAGTACTTC. Its translation is CATSRGTGSGIRYEQYF. Complete variable domain (other parts from reference TRBV15 and TRBJ2-7): DAMVIQNPRYQVTQFGKPVTLSCSQTLNHNVMYWYQQKSSQAPKLLFHYYDKDFNNEADTPDNFQSRRPNTSFCFLDIRSPGLGDTAMYLCATSRGTGSGIRYEQYFGPGTRLTVT.

This clone was counted ten times or more. This chain connects TRBV11-2 to TRBJ1-6; no definite D call. CDR1 and CDR2 (germline): SGHAT, FQNNGV. The CDR3 is 15 amino acids. V gave up 5 bases and J gave up 6 bases, with 14 bases separating them. The chain's CDR3 is CASSHNSGFNSPLHF. CDR3 DNA sequence: TGTGCCAGCAGCCATAACTCAGGATTTAATTCACCCCTCCACTTT.